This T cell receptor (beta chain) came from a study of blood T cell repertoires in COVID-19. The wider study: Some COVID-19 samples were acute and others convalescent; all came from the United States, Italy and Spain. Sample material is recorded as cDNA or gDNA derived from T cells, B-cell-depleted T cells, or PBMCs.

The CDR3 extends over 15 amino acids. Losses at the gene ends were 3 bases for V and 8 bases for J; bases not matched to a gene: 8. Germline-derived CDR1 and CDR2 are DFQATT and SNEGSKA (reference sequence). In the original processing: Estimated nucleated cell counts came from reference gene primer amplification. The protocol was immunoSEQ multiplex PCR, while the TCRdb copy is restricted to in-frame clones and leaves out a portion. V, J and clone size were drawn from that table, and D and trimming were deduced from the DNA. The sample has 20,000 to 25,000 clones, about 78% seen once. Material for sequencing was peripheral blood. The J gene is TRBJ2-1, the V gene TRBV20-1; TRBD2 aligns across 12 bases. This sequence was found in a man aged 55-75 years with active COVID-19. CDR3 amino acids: CSASRLAGAGDEQFF. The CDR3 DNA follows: TGCAGTGCTAGTCGACTAGCGGGGGCAGGGGATGAGCAGTTCTTC.